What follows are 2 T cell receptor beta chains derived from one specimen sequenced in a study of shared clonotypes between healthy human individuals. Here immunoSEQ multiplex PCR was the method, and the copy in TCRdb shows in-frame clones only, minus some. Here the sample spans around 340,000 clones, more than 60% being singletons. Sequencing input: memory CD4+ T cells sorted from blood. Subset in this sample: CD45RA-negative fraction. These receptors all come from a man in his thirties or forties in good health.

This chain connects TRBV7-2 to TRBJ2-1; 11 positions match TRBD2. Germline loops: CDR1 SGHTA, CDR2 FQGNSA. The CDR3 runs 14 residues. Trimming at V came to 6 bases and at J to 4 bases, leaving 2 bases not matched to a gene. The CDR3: CASRLAGGYNEQFF. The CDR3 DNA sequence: TGTGCCAGCAGGCTAGCGGGAGGATACAATGAGCAGTTCTTC.

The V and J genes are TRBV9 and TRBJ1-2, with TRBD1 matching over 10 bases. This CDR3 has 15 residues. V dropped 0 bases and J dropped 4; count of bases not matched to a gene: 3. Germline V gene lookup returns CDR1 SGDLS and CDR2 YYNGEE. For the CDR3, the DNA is TGTGCCAGCAGCGTAGCTGGACAGGGGGTCTATGGCTACACCTTC. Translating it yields CASSVAGQGVYGYTF. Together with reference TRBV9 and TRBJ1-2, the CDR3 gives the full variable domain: DSGVTQTPKHLITATGQRVTLRCSPRSGDLSVYWYQQSLDQGLQFLIQYYNGEERAKGNILERFSAQQFPDLHSELNLSSLELGDSALYFCASSVAGQGVYGYTFGSGTRLTVV.